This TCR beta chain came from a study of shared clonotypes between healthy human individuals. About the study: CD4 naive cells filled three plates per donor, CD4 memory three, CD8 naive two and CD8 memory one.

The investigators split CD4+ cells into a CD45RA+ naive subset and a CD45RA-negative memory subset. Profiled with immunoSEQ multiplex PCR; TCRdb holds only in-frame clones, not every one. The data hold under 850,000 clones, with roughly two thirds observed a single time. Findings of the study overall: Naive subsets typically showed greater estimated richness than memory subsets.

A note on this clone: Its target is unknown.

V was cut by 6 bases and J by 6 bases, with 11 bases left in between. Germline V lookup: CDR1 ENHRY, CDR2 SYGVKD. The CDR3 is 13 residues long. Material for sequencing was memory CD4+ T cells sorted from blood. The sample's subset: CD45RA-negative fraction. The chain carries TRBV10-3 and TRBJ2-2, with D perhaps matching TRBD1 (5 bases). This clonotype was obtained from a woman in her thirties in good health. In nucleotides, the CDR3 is TGTGCCATCAGAGAACCAGGGTCCGGGGAGCTGTTTTTT. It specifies CAIREPGSGELFF.